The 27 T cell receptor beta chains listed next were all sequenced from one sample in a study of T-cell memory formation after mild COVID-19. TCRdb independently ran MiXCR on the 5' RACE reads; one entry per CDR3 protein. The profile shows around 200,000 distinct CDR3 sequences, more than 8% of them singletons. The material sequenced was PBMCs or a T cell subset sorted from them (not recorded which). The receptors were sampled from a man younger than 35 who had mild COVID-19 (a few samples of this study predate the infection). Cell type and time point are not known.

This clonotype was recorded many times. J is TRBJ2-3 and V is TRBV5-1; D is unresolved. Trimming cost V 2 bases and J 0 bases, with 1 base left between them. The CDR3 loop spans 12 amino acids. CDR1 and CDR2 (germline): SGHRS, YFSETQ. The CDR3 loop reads CASSLSTDTQYF. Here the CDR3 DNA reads TGCGCCAGCAGCTTAAGCACAGATACGCAGTATTTT.

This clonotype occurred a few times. Here the CDR3 DNA reads TGCGCCAGCAGCTCCGTGGCTGGAAACACCATATATTTT. This encodes CASSSVAGNTIYF. J is TRBJ1-3 and V is TRBV5-1; D is ambiguous. The V gene lost 3 bases and the J gene lost 2 bases, with 6 bases spanning the gap. The CDR3 loop spans 13 amino acids. The germline V gene has CDR1 SGHRS and CDR2 YFSETQ.

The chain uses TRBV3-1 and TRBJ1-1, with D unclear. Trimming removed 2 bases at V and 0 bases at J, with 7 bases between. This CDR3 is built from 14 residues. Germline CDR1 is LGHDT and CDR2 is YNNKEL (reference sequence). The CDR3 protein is CASSQRVLNTEAFF. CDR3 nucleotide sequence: TGTGCCAGCAGCCAACGGGTCCTGAACACTGAAGCTTTCTTT.

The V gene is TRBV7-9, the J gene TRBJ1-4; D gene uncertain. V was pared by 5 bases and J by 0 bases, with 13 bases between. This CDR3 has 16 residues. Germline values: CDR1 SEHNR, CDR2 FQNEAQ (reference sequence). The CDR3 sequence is CASSPQRVATNEKLFF. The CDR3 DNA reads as TGTGCCAGCAGCCCCCAGCGGGTTGCAACTAATGAAAAACTGTTTTTT.

The DNA of the CDR3 is TGCGCCAGCAAACCGGACCCAACTAATGAAAAACTGTTTTTT. Protein product: CASKPDPTNEKLFF. The chain carries TRBV5-1 and TRBJ1-4; D gene ambiguous. The V end lost 6 bases, the J end lost 0 bases, and 9 bases lay between the germline ends. Germline V gives CDR1 SGHRS, CDR2 YFSETQ. This CDR3 contains 14 residues.

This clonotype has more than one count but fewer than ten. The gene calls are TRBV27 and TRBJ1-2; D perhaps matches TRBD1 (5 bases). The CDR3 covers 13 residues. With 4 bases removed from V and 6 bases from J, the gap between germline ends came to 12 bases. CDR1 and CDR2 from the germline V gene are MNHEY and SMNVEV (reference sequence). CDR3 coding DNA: TGTGCCAGCAGTTCGTTGGGGGAAAATGGCTACACCTTC. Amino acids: CASSSLGENGYTF.

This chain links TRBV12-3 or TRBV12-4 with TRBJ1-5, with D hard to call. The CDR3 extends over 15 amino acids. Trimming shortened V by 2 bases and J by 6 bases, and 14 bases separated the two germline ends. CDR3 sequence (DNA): TGTGCCAGCAGTTTAAGGGCAACTATTGTTCAGCCCCAGCATTTT. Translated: CASSLRATIVQPQHF.

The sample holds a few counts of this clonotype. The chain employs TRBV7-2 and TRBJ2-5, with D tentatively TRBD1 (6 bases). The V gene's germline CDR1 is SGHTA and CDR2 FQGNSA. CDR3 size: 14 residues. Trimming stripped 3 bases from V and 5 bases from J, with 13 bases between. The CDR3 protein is CASSLLGHRETQYF. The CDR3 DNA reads TGTGCCAGCAGCTTGTTGGGACACCGCGAGACCCAGTACTTC.

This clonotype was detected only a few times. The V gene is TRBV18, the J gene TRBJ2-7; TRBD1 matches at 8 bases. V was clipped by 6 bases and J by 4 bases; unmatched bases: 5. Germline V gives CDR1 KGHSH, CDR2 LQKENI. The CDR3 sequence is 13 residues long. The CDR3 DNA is TGTGCCAGCTCGCAAGGGACAGGATACGAGCAGTACGTC. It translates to CASSQGTGYEQYV.

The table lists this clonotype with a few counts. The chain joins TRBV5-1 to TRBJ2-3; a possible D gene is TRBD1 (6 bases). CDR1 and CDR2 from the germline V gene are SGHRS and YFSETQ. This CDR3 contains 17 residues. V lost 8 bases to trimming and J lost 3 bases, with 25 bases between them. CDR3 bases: TGCGCCAGTCGAAAGAATTTAGGGGGAACCGGGACAGATACGCAGTATTTT. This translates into CASRKNLGGTGTDTQYF.

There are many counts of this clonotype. Here the CDR3 reads CASSRFPYEQYF. As DNA, the CDR3 is TGTGCCAGCAGTCGTTTTCCCTACGAGCAGTACTTC. V usage is TRBV6-2 or TRBV6-3 and J usage is TRBJ2-7; D not certain. This CDR3 has 12 residues. The germline V and J ends were trimmed by 5 bases and 2 bases, with 7 bases remaining between them. Germline V gives CDR1 MNHEY, CDR2 SVGEGT.

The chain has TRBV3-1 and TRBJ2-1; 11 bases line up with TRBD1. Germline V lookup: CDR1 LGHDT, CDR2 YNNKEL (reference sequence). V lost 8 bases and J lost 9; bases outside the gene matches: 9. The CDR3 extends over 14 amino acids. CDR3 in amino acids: CASGQGAGIGEQFF. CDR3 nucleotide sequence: TGTGCCAGCGGACAGGGGGCGGGAATAGGTGAGCAGTTCTTC.

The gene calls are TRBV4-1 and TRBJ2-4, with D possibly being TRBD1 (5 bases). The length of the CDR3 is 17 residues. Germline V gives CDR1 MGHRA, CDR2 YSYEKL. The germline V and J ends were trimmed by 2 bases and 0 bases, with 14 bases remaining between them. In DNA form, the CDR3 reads TGCGCCAGCAGCCAATTGAATCCAGGGCTAGCCAAAAACATTCAGTACTTC. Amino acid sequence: CASSQLNPGLAKNIQYF.

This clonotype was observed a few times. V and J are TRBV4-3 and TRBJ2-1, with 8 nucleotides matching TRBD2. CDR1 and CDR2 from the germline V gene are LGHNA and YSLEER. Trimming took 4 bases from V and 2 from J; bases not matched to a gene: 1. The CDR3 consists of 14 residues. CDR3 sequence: CASSPGGAYNEQFF. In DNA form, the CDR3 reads TGCGCCAGCAGCCCCGGGGGGGCCTACAATGAGCAGTTCTTC.

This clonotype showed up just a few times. CDR3: CASSSPETQYF. CDR3 bases: TGTGCCAGCAGCTCTCCCGAGACCCAGTACTTC. The chain carries TRBV11-2 and TRBJ2-5; D is unclear. Trimming pared 4 bases from V and 5 bases from J, leaving 5 bases between. This CDR3 is built from 11 residues. In germline, CDR1 is SGHAT, CDR2 FQNNGV.

The CDR3 sequence: CASRRTGGRDNVLTF. The CDR3 DNA is TGCGCCAGCAGGAGGACAGGGGGAAGGGACAACGTCCTGACTTTC. The chain carries TRBV4-1 and TRBJ2-6, with 10 bases that match TRBD1. Germline CDR1 and CDR2: MGHRA and YSYEKL. V lost 6 bases and J lost 9; bases outside the gene matches: 8. CDR3 length: 15 amino acids.

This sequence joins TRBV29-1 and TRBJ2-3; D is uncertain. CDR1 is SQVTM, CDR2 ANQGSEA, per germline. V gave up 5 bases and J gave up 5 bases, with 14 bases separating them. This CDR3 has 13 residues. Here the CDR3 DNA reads TGCAGCGTTTTGGTAGTCTCTCGAGATACGCAGTATTTT. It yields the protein CSVLVVSRDTQYF.

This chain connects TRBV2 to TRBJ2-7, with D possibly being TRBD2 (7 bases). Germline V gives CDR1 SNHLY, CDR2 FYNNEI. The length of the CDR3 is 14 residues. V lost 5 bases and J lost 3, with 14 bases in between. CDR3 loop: CASSREGGGYEQYF. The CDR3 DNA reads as TGTGCCAGCAGTAGAGAAGGGGGGGGCTACGAGCAGTACTTC.

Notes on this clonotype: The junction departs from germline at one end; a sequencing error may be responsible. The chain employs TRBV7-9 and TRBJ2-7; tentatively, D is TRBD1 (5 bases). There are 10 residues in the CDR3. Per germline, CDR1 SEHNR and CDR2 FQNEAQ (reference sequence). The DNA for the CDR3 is TGTGCCAGCAGCTTTACAGGAAGACACTTC. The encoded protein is CASSFTGRHF.

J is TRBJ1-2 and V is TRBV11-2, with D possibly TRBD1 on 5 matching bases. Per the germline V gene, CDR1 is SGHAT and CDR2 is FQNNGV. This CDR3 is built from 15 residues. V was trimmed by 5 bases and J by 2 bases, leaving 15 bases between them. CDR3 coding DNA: TGTGCCAGCAGCCGGTCAGGGACGGCAAACTATGGCTACACCTTC. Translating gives CASSRSGTANYGYTF.

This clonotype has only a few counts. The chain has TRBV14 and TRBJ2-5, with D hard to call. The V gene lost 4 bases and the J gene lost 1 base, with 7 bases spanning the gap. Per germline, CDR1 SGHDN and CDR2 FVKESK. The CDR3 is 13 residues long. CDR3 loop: CASSRNTQETQYF. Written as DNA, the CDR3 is TGTGCCAGCAGCCGGAACACCCAAGAGACCCAGTACTTC.

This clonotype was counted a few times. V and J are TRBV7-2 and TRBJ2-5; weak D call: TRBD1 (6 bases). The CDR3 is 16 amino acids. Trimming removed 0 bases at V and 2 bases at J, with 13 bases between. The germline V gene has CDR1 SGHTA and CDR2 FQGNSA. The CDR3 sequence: CASSLAAQGSQETQYF. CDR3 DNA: TGTGCCAGCAGCTTAGCGGCGCAGGGGAGTCAAGAGACCCAGTACTTC.

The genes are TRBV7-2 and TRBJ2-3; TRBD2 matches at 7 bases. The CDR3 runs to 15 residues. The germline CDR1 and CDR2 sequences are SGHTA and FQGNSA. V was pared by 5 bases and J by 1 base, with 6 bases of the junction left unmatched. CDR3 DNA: TGTGCCAGCAGCCCAACTAGCGCCCGCACAGATACGCAGTATTTT. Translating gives CASSPTSARTDTQYF.

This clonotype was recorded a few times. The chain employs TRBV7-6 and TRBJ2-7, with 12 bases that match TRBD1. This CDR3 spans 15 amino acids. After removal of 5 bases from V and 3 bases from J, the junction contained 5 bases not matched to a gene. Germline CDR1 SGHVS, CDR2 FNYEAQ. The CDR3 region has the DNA TGTGCCAGCAGCCCAGGGACAGGGGGCTTCTACGAGCAGTACTTC. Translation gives CASSPGTGGFYEQYF.

The CDR3 here is CASSWYGGAKNIQYF. The CDR3 bases are TGTGCCAGCAGTTGGTACGGGGGGGCCAAAAACATTCAGTACTTC. The chain recombines TRBV6-1 with TRBJ2-4, with 7 nucleotides matching TRBD2. Germline CDR1 and CDR2: MNHNS and SASEGT. V shed 5 bases, J shed 1 base, and the junction held 5 bases outside the gene matches. The CDR3 extends over 15 amino acids.

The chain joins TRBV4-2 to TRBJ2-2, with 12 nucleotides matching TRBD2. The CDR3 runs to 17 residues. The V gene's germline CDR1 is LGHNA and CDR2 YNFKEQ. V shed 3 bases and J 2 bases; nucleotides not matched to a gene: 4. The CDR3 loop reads CASSHPSGGANTGELFF. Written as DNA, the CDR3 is TGTGCCAGCAGCCACCCTAGCGGGGGGGCCAACACCGGGGAGCTGTTTTTT.

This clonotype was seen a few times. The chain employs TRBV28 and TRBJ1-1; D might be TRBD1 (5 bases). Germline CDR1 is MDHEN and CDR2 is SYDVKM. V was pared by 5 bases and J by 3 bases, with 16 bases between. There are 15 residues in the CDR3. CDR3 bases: TGTGCCAGCAGTACCTTTTGGGGCGTCGACACTGAAGCTTTCTTT. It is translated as CASSTFWGVDTEAFF.